Following are 14 T cell receptor beta chains from one sample sequenced in a study of blood T cells in healthy people across ages. A second PCR of roughly 7 to 11 cycles used a sample-barcoded 5' primer and a J-beta primer mix. TCRdb independently ran MiXCR on the 5' RACE reads; one entry per CDR3 protein. The sample consists of 850,000 to 950,000 distinct CDR3 sequences, under 30% of them appearing once. Sequencing was done on a sample of blood. The receptor set was obtained from an elderly woman in good health.

This clonotype appeared many times. V and J are TRBV10-2 and TRBJ2-7, with D perhaps matching TRBD1 (5 bases). V gave up 8 bases and J gave up 4 bases, with 15 bases separating them. The germline V gene has CDR1 WSHSY and CDR2 SAAADI. The CDR3 is 13 residues long. In nucleotides, the CDR3 is TGCGCCAGCGGACCAGGGCCGTCTTACGAGCAGTACTTC. This gives the protein CASGPGPSYEQYF.

The chain combines TRBV7-8 with TRBJ1-4, with D perhaps TRBD1 (6 bases). The CDR3 spans 13 residues. Germline V CDR1 and CDR2: SGHVS, FQNEAQ. Trimming left V 5 bases short and J 8 bases short, with 12 bases between. CDR3 nucleotides: TGTGCCAGCAGCAACGGGGGCAAGGAAAAACTGTTTTTT. It is translated as CASSNGGKEKLFF.

This clonotype has a count of ten or more. Compared with germline, one end of the junction differs, possibly owing to a read error. The rearrangement uses TRBV12-3 or TRBV12-4 and TRBJ1-6; no clear D. The CDR3 is made up of 15 amino acids. Here the CDR3 DNA reads TGTGCCAGCAGCTTAGTACGGGGAAATAATTCACCCCTCCACTTT. It specifies CASSLVRGNNSPLHF.

The chain has TRBV7-2 and TRBJ2-5; tentatively, D is TRBD2 (5 bases). Deletions cut 5 bases from V and 11 bases from J, with 18 bases between. The germline gives CDR1 SGHTA, CDR2 FQGNSA. This CDR3 has 13 residues. CDR3 region: CASSLRTQNEQYF. CDR3 nucleotide sequence: TGTGCCAGCAGCCTCCGGACTCAGAATGAGCAGTACTTC.

The genes are TRBV20-1 and TRBJ2-7; 7 bases align to TRBD2. CDR1 is DFQATT and CDR2 is SNEGSKA in the germline V gene (reference sequence). The CDR3 length is 12 residues. The DNA for the CDR3 is TGCAGCCTCACCTGGGGGGGCTACGAGCAGTACTTC. Amino acids: CSLTWGGYEQYF.

Ten or more counts support this clonotype. Here the CDR3 reads CASTRAASGQETQYF. The CDR3 coding sequence is TGTGCCAGCACCAGGGCGGCGAGCGGGCAAGAGACCCAGTACTTC. V and J are TRBV28 and TRBJ2-5; TRBD2 might be the D (6 bases). Germline V CDR1 and CDR2: MDHEN, SYDVKM. This CDR3 is 15 amino acids long. V was shortened by 7 bases and J by 2 bases, with 17 bases between the two germline ends.

Ten or more counts support this clonotype. The CDR3 here is CSARTGPLAKNIQYF. CDR3 nucleotide sequence: TGCAGTGCTAGAACGGGTCCTCTAGCCAAAAACATTCAGTACTTC. The chain combines TRBV20-1 with TRBJ2-4, with no clear D. V was pared by 2 bases and J by 0 bases, with 11 bases between. CDR3 length equals 15 residues. Germline CDR1 DFQATT, CDR2 SNEGSKA (reference sequence).

There are a few counts of this clonotype. The rearrangement uses TRBV28 and TRBJ1-4, with TRBD1 as a possible D gene (6 bases). Trimming shortened V by 8 bases and J by 5 bases, and 27 bases separated the two germline ends. Germline CDR1 MDHEN, CDR2 SYDVKM. This CDR3 spans 18 amino acids. The DNA of the CDR3 is TGTGCCAGCGGGGGTCCGCGGGGGGCCCGGGCCCTAAATGAAAAACTGTTTTTT. Translated: CASGGPRGARALNEKLFF.

The sample holds many counts of this clonotype. This chain connects TRBV10-2 to TRBJ2-7, with a tentative D call TRBD2 (6 bases). This CDR3 contains 14 residues. The ends were cut back, 2 bases at V and 2 bases at J, with 10 bases in the middle. Germline assignment: CDR1 WSHSY and CDR2 SAAADI. In nucleotides, the CDR3 is TGCGCCAGCAGTGAGCCGGGACTGACCTACGAGCAGTACTTC. This encodes CASSEPGLTYEQYF.

This clonotype was picked up many times. V usage is TRBV24-1 and J usage is TRBJ2-3, with 8 bases lining up with TRBD2. This CDR3 is built from 16 residues. Germline trimming cut 1 base from V and 3 bases from J; bases unmatched to any gene: 5. Germline CDR1 KGHDR, CDR2 SFDVKD. CDR3: CATSDFGAGVTDTQYF. In DNA, the CDR3 is TGTGCCACCAGTGATTTTGGAGCGGGGGTGACAGATACGCAGTATTTT.

The genes are TRBV12-3 or TRBV12-4 and TRBJ2-3; possible D gene TRBD1, 6 bases. Trimming cost V 7 bases and J 4 bases, with 24 bases left between them. This CDR3 has 17 residues. The CDR3 spells CASTQAGETPSADTQYF. The CDR3 DNA is TGTGCCAGCACCCAGGCAGGGGAGACCCCAAGTGCAGATACGCAGTATTTT.

The V and J genes are TRBV28 and TRBJ1-5, with TRBD1 identical over 9 bases. V shed 8 bases and J 1 base; nucleotides not matched to a gene: 6. This CDR3 comprises 15 residues. Looked up from germline, CDR1 is MDHEN and CDR2 is SYDVKM. CDR3 coding DNA: TGTGCCAGCTACCAACAGGGGGCCAGCAATCAGCCCCAGCATTTT. It yields the protein CASYQQGASNQPQHF. Full variable domain (missing parts from reference TRBV28 and TRBJ1-5): DVKVTQSSRYLVKRTGEKVFLECVQDMDHENMFWYRQDPGLGLRLIYFSYDVKMKEKGDIPEGYSVSREKKERFSLILESASTNQTSMYLCASYQQGASNQPQHFGDGTRLSIL.

This clonotype came up many times. V gene TRBV7-9 combines with J gene TRBJ2-1; D unclear. This CDR3 is built from 12 residues. Trimming pared 4 bases from V and 7 bases from J, leaving 8 bases between. Per germline, CDR1 SEHNR and CDR2 FQNEAQ (reference sequence). The CDR3: CASSSHNNEQFF. As DNA, the CDR3 is TGTGCCAGCAGCTCCCACAATAATGAGCAGTTCTTC.

This chain connects TRBV7-9 to TRBJ2-5, with 8 positions matching TRBD1. The J segment lost 6 bases and the V segment lost 4 bases, leaving 7 bases of the junction unmatched. Germline values: CDR1 SEHNR, CDR2 FQNEAQ (reference sequence). The CDR3 runs to 14 residues. The CDR3, as DNA: TGTGCCAGCAGCTCAGTCGGGGACAGGCAGACCCAGTACTTC. Its translation: CASSSVGDRQTQYF.